The 6 T cell receptor beta chains reported below all come from one sample, sequenced in a study of beta chain features in type 1 diabetes. Expressed TCRB transcripts were sequenced after all isolated RNA was converted to cDNA. Some clones are missing from TCRdb's copy, which holds only in-frame ones; the method was immunoSEQ multiplex PCR. This sample has around 300,000 clones, with about 8% found just once. The sequenced sample was central memory CD4+ T cells from blood. The receptors were gathered from a woman aged 18-29 years in good health.

This clone was picked up a small number of times. The V and J genes are TRBV9 and TRBJ1-2; no reliable D call. This CDR3 spans 20 amino acids. Trimming took off 7 bases at V and 3 bases at J, with 34 bases between the two ends. Germline assignment: CDR1 SGDLS and CDR2 YYNGEE. The DNA of the CDR3 is TGTGCCAGCTATCCTGAACCTCTAAGGGAATCGGAGAGTGAGGACTATGGCTACACCTTC. It yields the protein CASYPEPLRESESEDYGYTF.

V usage is TRBV19 and J usage is TRBJ1-1; a possible D gene is TRBD1 (5 bases). Germline lookup yields CDR1 LNHDA and CDR2 SQIVND (reference sequence). With 6 bases removed from V and 4 bases from J, the gap between germline ends came to 12 bases. This CDR3 spans 13 amino acids. The DNA of the CDR3 is TGTGCCAGTAGGAGGGACTATGGCACTGAAGCTTTCTTT. The encoded protein is CASRRDYGTEAFF.

The V gene is TRBV27, the J gene TRBJ1-1; 7 nucleotides line up with TRBD1. Trimming at V came to 5 bases and at J to 5 bases, leaving 5 bases not matched to a gene. Germline values: CDR1 MNHEY, CDR2 SMNVEV (reference sequence). The CDR3 spans 13 residues. The CDR3 nucleotides are TGTGCCAGCAGTAAAACAGGGGAAACTGAAGCTTTCTTT. This gives the protein CASSKTGETEAFF.

The genes are TRBV6-5 and TRBJ2-7, with 9 positions matching TRBD1. The germline V gene has CDR1 MNHEY and CDR2 SVGAGI. Losses at the gene ends were 8 bases for V and 2 bases for J; bases not matched to a gene: 7. The CDR3 sequence is 14 residues long. CDR3 sequence: CASRRQGGTYEQYV. CDR3 coding DNA: TGTGCCAGCCGCAGACAGGGGGGGACCTACGAGCAGTACGTC.

A few counts support this clone. A much more abundant neighbour one base away suggests this may be a read error. The chain recombines TRBV11-3 with TRBJ2-1; D gene unclear. This CDR3 has 11 residues. V was cut by 2 bases and J by 5 bases, with 1 base left in between. Germline V gene data show CDR1 as SGHNT and CDR2 as YENEEA. The CDR3: CASSLNNEQFF. The CDR3 DNA follows: TGTGCCAGCAGCTTAAACAATGAGCAGTTCTTC.

This clone came up a few times. The J gene is TRBJ1-3, the V gene TRBV29-1; the match to TRBD1 covers 12 bases. V was clipped by 7 bases and J by 1 base; unmatched bases: 5. CDR1 and CDR2 from the germline V gene are SQVTM and ANQGSEA. The CDR3 spans 15 residues. The CDR3 region is CSAWDRGPSGNTIYF. The CDR3 DNA sequence: TGCAGCGCCTGGGACAGGGGGCCTTCTGGAAACACCATATATTTT.